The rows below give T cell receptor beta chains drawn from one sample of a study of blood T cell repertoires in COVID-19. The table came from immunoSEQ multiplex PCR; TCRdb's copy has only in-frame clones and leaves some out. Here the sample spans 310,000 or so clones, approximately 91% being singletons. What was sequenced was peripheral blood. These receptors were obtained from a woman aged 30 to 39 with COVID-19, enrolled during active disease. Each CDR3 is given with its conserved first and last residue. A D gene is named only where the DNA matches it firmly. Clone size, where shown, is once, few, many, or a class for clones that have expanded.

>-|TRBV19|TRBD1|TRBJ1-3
CASSIGQADGNTIYF
TGTGCCAGTAGTATCGGACAGGCGGACGGAAACACCATATATTTT
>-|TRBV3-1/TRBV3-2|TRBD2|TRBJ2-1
CASSQVSGRSSYNEQFF
TGTGCCAGCAGCCAAGTTAGCGGGAGGAGCTCCTACAATGAGCAGTTCTTC
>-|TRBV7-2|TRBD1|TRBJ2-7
CASSRQGLTSYEQYF
TGTGCCAGCAGCAGACAGGGGCTAACATCCTACGAGCAGTACTTC
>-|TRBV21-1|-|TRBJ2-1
CARILAGGRSYNEQFF
TGTGCCAGGATTCTAGCGGGAGGGCGCTCCTACAATGAGCAGTTCTTC
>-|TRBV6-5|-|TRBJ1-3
CASRDSLSGNTIYF
TGTGCCAGCAGGGACAGCTTATCTGGAAACACCATATATTTT
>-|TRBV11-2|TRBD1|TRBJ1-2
CASSLDPDRVGKGYTF
TGTGCCAGCAGCTTAGATCCCGACAGGGTGGGAAAGGGCTACACCTTC
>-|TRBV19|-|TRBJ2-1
CASTPGGGEGQFF
TGTGCCAGTACCCCTGGGGGGGGCGAGGGGCAGTTCTTC
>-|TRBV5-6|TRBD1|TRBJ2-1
CASSLGTGAYNEQFF
TGTGCCAGCAGCCTAGGGACAGGGGCCTACAATGAGCAGTTCTTC
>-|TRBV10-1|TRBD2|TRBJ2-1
CASSGTSGTRTSYNEQFF
TGCGCCAGCAGTGGGACTAGCGGGACTAGGACCTCCTACAATGAGCAGTTCTTC
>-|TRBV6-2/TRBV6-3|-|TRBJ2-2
CASSLGRKNGELFF
TGTGCCAGCAGTTTGGGCAGGAAGAACGGGGAGCTGTTTTTT
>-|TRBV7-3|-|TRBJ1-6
CASSLTPQGSSSPLHF
TGTGCCAGCAGCTTAACCCCACAGGGCTCCTCGTCACCCCTCCACTTT
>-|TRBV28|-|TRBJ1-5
CASSSAYSNQPQHF
TGTGCCAGCAGTTCAGCGTATAGCAATCAGCCCCAGCATTTT
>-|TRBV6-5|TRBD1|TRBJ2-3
CASGQGNTDTQYF
TGTGCCTCGGGACAGGGGAACACAGATACGCAGTATTTT
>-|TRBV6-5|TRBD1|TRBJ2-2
CASRSGTGVSGELFF
TGTGCCAGCAGGTCCGGGACAGGGGTATCCGGGGAGCTGTTTTTT
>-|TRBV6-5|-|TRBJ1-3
CASSRDSNSGNTIYF
TGTGCCAGCAGTCGGGACTCCAACTCTGGAAACACCATATATTTT
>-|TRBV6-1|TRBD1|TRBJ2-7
CASSEGTGWSYEQYF
TGTGCCAGCAGTGAAGGGACAGGGTGGTCCTACGAGCAGTACTTC
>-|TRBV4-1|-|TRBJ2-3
CASSQVPGSADTQYF
TGCGCCAGCAGCCAAGTTCCGGGTAGTGCAGATACGCAGTATTTT
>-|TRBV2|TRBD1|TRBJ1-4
CASRKNRGGMEKLFF
TGTGCCAGCAGAAAAAACAGGGGAGGCATGGAAAAACTGTTTTTT
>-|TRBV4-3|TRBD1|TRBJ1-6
CASSQGTGENSPLHF
TGCGCCAGCAGCCAAGGGACAGGGGAAAATTCACCCCTCCACTTT
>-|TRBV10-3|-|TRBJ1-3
CAMEADGGGNTIYF
TGTGCCATGGAAGCGGACGGAGGTGGAAACACCATATATTTT
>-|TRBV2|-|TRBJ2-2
CASSALASSNTGELFF
TGTGCCAGCAGTGCCCTAGCTAGCTCGAACACCGGGGAGCTGTTTTTT
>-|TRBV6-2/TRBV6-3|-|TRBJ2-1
CASSYSASGEQFF
TGTGCCAGCAGTTACTCCGCGTCGGGTGAGCAGTTCTTC
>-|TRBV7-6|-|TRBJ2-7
CASSLGASSYYEQYF
TGTGCCAGCAGCTTAGGGGCTAGCAGTTACTACGAGCAGTACTTC
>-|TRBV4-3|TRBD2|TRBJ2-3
CASSQDLRTSGRQDTQYF
TGCGCCAGCAGCCAAGACCTCCGGACTAGCGGGAGACAAGATACGCAGTATTTT
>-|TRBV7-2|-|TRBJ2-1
CASSLIGGPTDEQFF
TGTGCCAGCAGCTTAATCGGGGGTCCGACCGATGAGCAGTTCTTC
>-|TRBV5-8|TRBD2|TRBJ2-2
CASSALAGGFPGELFF
TGTGCCAGCAGCGCACTAGCGGGAGGTTTCCCCGGGGAGCTGTTTTTT
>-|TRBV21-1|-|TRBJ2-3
CASSKGDRVYTHTDTQYF
TGTGCCAGCAGCAAGGGAGACAGGGTTTACACACACACAGATACGCAGTATTTT
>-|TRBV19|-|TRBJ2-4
CASSTGTKNNIQYF
TGTGCCAGTAGCACCGGGACAAAAAATAACATTCAGTACTTC
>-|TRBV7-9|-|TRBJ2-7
CASSSQLLASEQYF
TGTGCCAGCAGCTCCCAGCTCCTAGCGAGCGAGCAGTACTTC
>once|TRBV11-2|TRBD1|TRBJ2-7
CASSLGTGSYEQYF
TGTGCCAGCAGCCTCGGGACAGGGTCCTACGAGCAGTACTTC
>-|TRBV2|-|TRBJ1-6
CASSEERRYNSPLHF
TGTGCCAGCAGTGAAGAGCGTCGATATAATTCACCCCTCCACTTT
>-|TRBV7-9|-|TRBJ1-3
CASSPPRFGTIYF
TGTGCCAGCAGCCCTCCCCGGTTCGGCACCATATATTTT
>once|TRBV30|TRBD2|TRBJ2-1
CAWSVRLAGNNEQFF
TGTGCCTGGAGTGTACGGCTAGCGGGAAACAATGAGCAGTTCTTC
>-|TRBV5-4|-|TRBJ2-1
CASSLGFTYNEQFF
TGTGCCAGCAGTCTAGGATTCACCTACAATGAGCAGTTCTTC
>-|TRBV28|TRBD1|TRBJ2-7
CASSPAWDSHEQYF
TGTGCCAGCAGTCCAGCTTGGGACAGCCACGAGCAGTACTTC
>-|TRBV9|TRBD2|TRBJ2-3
CASSVGGGPSSDTQYF
TGTGCCAGCAGCGTTGGGGGAGGGCCATCATCAGATACGCAGTATTTT
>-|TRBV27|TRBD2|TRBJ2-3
CASSFRLAGRTATSTDTQYF
TGTGCCAGCAGTTTTCGACTAGCGGGAAGAACTGCCACTAGCACAGATACGCAGTATTTT
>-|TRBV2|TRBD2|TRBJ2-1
CASRKAGTSGTGEQFF
TGTGCCAGCAGGAAAGCCGGGACTAGCGGGACGGGTGAGCAGTTCTTC
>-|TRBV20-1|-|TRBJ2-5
CSASTLEETQYF
TGCAGTGCTAGTACCCTGGAGGAGACCCAGTACTTC
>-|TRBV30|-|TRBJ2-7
CAFNGASYEQYF
TGTGCCTTTAATGGGGCATCCTACGAGCAGTACTTC
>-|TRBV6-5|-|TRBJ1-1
CASSYSSLYLEAFF
TGTGCCAGCAGTTACTCGAGTCTGTACCTGGAGGCTTTCTTT
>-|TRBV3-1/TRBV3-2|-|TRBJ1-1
CASSQSDMNTEAFF
TGTGCCAGCAGCCAAAGTGACATGAACACTGAAGCTTTCTTT
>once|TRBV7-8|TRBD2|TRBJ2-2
CASSFLAGDSTGELFF
TGTGCCAGCAGCTTTTTAGCGGGAGATAGCACCGGGGAGCTGTTTTTT